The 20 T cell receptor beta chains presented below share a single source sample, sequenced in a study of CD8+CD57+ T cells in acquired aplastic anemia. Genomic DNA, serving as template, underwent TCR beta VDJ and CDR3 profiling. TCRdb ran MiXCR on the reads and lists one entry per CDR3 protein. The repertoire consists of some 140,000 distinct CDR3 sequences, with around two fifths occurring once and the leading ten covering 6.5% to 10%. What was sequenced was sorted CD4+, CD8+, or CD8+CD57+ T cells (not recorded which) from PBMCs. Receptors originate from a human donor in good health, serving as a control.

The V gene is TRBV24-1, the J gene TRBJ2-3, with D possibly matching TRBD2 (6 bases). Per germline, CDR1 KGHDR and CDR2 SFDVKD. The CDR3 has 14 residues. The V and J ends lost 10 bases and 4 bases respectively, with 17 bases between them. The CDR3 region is CATGRRGFPDTQYF. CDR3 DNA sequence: TGTGCCACAGGTCGGAGGGGTTTTCCAGATACGCAGTATTTT.

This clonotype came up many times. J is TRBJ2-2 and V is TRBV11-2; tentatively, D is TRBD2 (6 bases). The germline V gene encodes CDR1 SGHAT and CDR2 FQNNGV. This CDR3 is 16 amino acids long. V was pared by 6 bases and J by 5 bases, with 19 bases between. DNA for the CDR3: TGTGCCAGCAGGCCGATCCTAGCGCCCCGTACCGGGGAGCTGTTTTTT. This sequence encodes CASRPILAPRTGELFF.

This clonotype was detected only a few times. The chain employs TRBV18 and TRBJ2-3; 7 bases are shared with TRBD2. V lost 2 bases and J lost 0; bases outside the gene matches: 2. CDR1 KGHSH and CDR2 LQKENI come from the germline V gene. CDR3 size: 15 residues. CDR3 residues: CASSPTGGSTDTQYF. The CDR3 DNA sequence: TGTGCCAGCTCACCAACCGGGGGGAGCACAGATACGCAGTATTTT.

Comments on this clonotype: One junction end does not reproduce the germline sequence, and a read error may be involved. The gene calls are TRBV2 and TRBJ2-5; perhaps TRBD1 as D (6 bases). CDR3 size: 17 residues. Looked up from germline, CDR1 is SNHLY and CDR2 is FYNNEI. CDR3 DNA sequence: TGTGCCAGCAGTCGGGCTAGCAGGGGCCTAAATCAAGGGACCCAGTACTTC. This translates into CASSRASRGLNQGTQYF.

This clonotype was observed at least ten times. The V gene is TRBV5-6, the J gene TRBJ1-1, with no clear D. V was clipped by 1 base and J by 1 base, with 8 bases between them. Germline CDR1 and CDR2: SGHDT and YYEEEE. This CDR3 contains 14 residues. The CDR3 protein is CASSLLDGNTEAFF. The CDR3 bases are TGTGCCAGCAGCTTGTTAGACGGGAACACTGAAGCTTTCTTT.

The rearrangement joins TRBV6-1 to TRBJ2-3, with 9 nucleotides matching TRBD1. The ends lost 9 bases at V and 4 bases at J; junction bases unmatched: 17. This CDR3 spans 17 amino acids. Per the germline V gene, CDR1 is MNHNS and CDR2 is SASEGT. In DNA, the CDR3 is TGTGCCAGTAGCACCGACAGGGGGGGCCCTTTTGCAGATACGCAGTATTTT. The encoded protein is CASSTDRGGPFADTQYF.

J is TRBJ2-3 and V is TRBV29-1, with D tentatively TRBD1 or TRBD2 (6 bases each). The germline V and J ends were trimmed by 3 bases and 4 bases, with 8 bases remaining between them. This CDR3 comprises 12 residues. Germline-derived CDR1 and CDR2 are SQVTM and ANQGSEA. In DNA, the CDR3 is TGCAGCGTTGAGGAGGGGGCAGATACGCAGTATTTT. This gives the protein CSVEEGADTQYF.

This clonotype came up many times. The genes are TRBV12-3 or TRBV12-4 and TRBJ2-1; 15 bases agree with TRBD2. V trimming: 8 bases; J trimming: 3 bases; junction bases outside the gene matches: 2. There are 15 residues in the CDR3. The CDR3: CASGLAGGIYNEQFF. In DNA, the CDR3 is TGTGCCAGCGGACTAGCGGGGGGGATCTACAATGAGCAGTTCTTC.

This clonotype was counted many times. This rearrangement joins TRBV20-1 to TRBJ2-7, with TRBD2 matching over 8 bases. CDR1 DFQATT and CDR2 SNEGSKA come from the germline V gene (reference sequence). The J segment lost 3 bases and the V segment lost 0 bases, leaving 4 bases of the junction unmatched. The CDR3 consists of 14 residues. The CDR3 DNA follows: TGCAGTGCTAGAGATCCCGGGAGGGGCTACGAGCAGTACTTC. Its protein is CSARDPGRGYEQYF.

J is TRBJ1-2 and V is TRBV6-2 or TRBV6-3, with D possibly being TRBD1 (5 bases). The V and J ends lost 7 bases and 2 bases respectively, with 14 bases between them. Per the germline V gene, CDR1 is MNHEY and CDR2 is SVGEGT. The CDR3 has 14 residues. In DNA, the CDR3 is TGTGCCAGCACCCAGGGCCTGATAAACTATGGCTACACCTTC. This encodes CASTQGLINYGYTF.

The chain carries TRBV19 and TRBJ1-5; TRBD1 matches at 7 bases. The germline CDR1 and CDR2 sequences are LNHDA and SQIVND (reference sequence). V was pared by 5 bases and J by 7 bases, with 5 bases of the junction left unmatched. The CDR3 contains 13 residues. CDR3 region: CASSFDRVQPQHF. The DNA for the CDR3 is TGTGCCAGTAGTTTTGACAGGGTACAGCCCCAGCATTTT.

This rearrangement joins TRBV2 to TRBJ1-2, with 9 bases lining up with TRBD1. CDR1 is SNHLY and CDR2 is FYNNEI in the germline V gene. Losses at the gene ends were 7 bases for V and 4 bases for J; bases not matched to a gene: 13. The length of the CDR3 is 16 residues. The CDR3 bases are TGTGCCAGCATGGGGCCCGGACAGGGGCTCAGCTATGGCTACACCTTC. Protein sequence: CASMGPGQGLSYGYTF.

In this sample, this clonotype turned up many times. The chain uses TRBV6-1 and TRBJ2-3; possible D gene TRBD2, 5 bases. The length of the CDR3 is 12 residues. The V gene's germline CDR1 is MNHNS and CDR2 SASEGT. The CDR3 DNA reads TGTGCAGTAGAAGGGAGTACAGATACGCAGTATTTT. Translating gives CAVEGSTDTQYF.

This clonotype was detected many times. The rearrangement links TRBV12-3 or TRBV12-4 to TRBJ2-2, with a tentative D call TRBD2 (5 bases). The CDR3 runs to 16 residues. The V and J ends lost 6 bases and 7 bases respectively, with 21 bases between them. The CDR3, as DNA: TGTGCCAGCAGCCCCCCCCGGGCAGGACTGGTCGGGGAGCTGTTTTTT. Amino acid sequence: CASSPPRAGLVGELFF.

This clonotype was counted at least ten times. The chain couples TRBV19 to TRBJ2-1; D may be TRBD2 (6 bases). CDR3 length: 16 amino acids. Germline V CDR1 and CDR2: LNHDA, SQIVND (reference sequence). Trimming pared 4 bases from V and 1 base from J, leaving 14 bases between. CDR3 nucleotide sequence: TGTGCCAGTAGTACCGCGGGGCGACGGTCCTACAATGAGCAGTTCTTC. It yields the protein CASSTAGRRSYNEQFF.

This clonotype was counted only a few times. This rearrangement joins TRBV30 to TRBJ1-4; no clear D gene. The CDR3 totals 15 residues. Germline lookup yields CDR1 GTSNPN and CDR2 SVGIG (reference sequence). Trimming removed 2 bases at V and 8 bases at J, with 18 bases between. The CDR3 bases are TGTGCCTGGAGTCACCGGCCCCCCTTGTACGAAAAACTGTTTTTT. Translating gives CAWSHRPPLYEKLFF.

The CDR3 region has the DNA TGCAGTGCTAGAGAGGCGGGACTTACCTACGAGCAGTACTTC. Its protein product is CSAREAGLTYEQYF. The rearrangement uses TRBV20-1 and TRBJ2-7; tentative D call: TRBD2 (6 bases). There are 14 residues in the CDR3. CDR1 and CDR2 (germline): DFQATT, SNEGSKA (reference sequence). V was cut by 0 bases and J by 2 bases, with 11 bases left in between.

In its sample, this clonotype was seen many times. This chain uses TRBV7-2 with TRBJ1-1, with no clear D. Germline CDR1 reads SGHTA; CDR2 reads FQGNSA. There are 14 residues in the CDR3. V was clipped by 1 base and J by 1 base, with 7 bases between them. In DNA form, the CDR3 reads TGTGCCAGCAGCTTAGTGGCTACGAACACTGAAGCTTTCTTT. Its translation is CASSLVATNTEAFF.

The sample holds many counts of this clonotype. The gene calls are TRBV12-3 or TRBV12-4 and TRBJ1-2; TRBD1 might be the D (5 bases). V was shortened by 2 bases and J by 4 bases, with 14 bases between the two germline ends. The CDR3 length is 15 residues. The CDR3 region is CASSLFSREGYGYTF. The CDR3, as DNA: TGTGCCAGCAGTTTATTTAGCAGGGAGGGCTATGGCTACACCTTC.

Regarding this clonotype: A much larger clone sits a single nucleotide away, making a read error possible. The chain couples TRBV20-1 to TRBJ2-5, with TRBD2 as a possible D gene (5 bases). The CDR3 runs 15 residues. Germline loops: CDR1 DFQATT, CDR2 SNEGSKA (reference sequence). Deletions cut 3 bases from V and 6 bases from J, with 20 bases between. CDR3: CSASPLDGLEQTQYF. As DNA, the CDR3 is TGCAGTGCTAGCCCCCTCGATGGACTGGAACAGACCCAGTACTTC.